The rows below give T cell receptor beta chains drawn from one sample of a study of blood T cell repertoires in COVID-19. Assay: immunoSEQ multiplex PCR; the TCRdb copy retains only in-frame clones and omits some. Of under 250,000 clones listed, over 70% are singletons. Material: PBMCs or T cells enriched from blood (not recorded which). The receptors shown here come from a woman in her thirties or forties who had been exposed to COVID-19. The CDR3 runs from the conserved cysteine through the conserved F or W. A D gene is named only where the DNA matches it firmly. Size tells how often a clone was seen (once, few, many) or the class of an expanded clone, and some rows leave it out.

D: .
J: TRBJ1-4
size: .
V: TRBV11-2
CDR3: CASSLGSGDEKLFF
DNA: TGTGCCAGCAGCTTAGGGTCAGGGGATGAAAAACTGTTTTTT

D: TRBD2
J: TRBJ2-3
size: .
V: TRBV4-1
CDR3: CASSPHDQRGAPSTDTQYF
DNA: TGCGCCAGCAGCCCCCACGACCAGCGGGGGGCCCCTTCCACAGATACGCAGTATTTT

D: TRBD1
J: TRBJ1-6
size: few
V: TRBV27
CDR3: CASPGQEGDNDNSPLHF
DNA: TGTGCCAGCCCCGGACAGGAAGGGGATAACGATAATTCACCCCTCCACTTT

D: TRBD1
J: TRBJ1-1
size: .
V: TRBV7-9
CDR3: CASSLTGVHTEAFF
DNA: TGTGCCAGCAGCTTAACAGGGGTTCATACTGAAGCTTTCTTT

D: TRBD2
J: TRBJ2-1
size: .
V: TRBV18
CDR3: CASSPGLAGGSEQFF
DNA: TGTGCCAGCTCGCCGGGACTAGCGGGGGGATCTGAGCAGTTCTTC

D: TRBD2
J: TRBJ2-7
size: .
V: TRBV25-1
CDR3: CASSRQGGSYEQYF
DNA: TGTGCCAGCAGTCGGCAGGGAGGGAGCTACGAGCAGTACTTC

D: .
J: TRBJ1-1
size: few
V: TRBV10-1
CDR3: CASRLRGCMAFF
DNA: TGCGCCAGCCGTCTCAGGGGATGTATGGCTTTCTTT

D: TRBD1
J: TRBJ1-1
size: .
V: TRBV7-3
CDR3: CASSEQGVRDTEAFF
DNA: TGTGCCAGCAGCGAACAGGGGGTCAGGGACACTGAAGCTTTCTTT

D: .
J: TRBJ1-5
size: .
V: TRBV6-4
CDR3: CASSAQGNQPQHF
DNA: TGTGCCAGCAGTGCGCAGGGCAATCAGCCCCAGCATTTT

D: .
J: TRBJ2-7
size: .
V: TRBV30
CDR3: CAWRDNSYEQYF
DNA: TGTGCCTGGCGGGACAACTCCTACGAGCAGTACTTC

D: .
J: TRBJ1-3
size: .
V: TRBV19
CDR3: CASRDWSSGNTIYF
DNA: TGTGCCAGTAGGGACTGGAGCTCTGGAAACACCATATATTTT

D: .
J: TRBJ1-1
size: .
V: TRBV6-6
CDR3: CASSYTGITEAFF
DNA: TGTGCCAGCAGTTACACGGGAATCACTGAAGCTTTCTTT

D: TRBD2
J: TRBJ2-1
size: few
V: TRBV10-3
CDR3: CAISEGGRAGNEQFF
DNA: TGTGCCATCAGTGAAGGTGGGAGGGCTGGGAATGAGCAGTTCTTC

D: TRBD2
J: TRBJ2-5
size: .
V: TRBV4-2
CDR3: CASSQDRPSGTYSGETQYF
DNA: TGTGCCAGCAGCCAAGATCGTCCCAGCGGGACCTACTCCGGGGAGACCCAGTACTTC

D: TRBD1
J: TRBJ1-2
size: .
V: TRBV20-1
CDR3: CSASGTGNTF
DNA: TGCAGTGCCTCCGGGACAGGGAACACCTTC

D: .
J: TRBJ1-2
size: .
V: TRBV12-5
CDR3: CASGLIGQQEAIKHGYTF
DNA: TGTGCTAGTGGTTTGATAGGACAGCAAGAGGCTATTAAGCATGGCTACACCTTC

D: .
J: TRBJ1-1
size: .
V: TRBV29-1
CDR3: CSVQRTTLNTEAFF
DNA: TGCAGCGTACAAAGGACAACTCTGAACACTGAAGCTTTCTTT

D: .
J: TRBJ1-3
size: .
V: TRBV6-1
CDR3: CASSERGERQGNTIYF
DNA: TGTGCCAGCAGTGAACGCGGGGAAAGACAGGGAAACACCATATATTTT

D: .
J: TRBJ2-7
size: .
V: TRBV18
CDR3: CASSPKAAGSSYEQYF
DNA: TGTGCCAGCTCACCAAAGGCTGCGGGGAGCTCCTACGAGCAGTACTTC

D: TRBD1
J: TRBJ1-5
size: .
V: TRBV28
CDR3: CASHDRAQPQHF
DNA: TGTGCCAGTCACGACAGGGCTCAGCCCCAGCATTTT

D: .
J: TRBJ1-3
size: .
V: TRBV5-4
CDR3: CASSSPGQISGNTIYF
DNA: TGTGCCAGCAGTAGCCCGGGACAAATCTCTGGAAACACCATATATTTT

D: TRBD1
J: TRBJ2-3
size: .
V: TRBV5-1
CDR3: CASSAGQGTDTQYF
DNA: TGCGCCAGCAGCGCAGGACAGGGAACAGATACGCAGTATTTT

D: TRBD1
J: TRBJ1-3
size: .
V: TRBV7-2
CDR3: CASSKRTGENTIYF
DNA: TGTGCCAGCAGCAAAAGAACAGGGGAGAACACCATATATTTT

D: TRBD1
J: TRBJ2-7
size: .
V: TRBV28
CDR3: CASSTLTGTGAGEQYF
DNA: TGTGCCAGCAGTACCTTGACCGGGACAGGGGCGGGCGAGCAGTACTTC

D: .
J: TRBJ1-1
size: .
V: TRBV6-5
CDR3: CASSSLAGVRTEAFF
DNA: TGTGCCAGCAGTTCCCTAGCTGGGGTTAGGACTGAAGCTTTCTTT

D: .
J: TRBJ1-1
size: .
V: TRBV2
CDR3: CASRQLTVGTEAFF
DNA: TGTGCCAGCAGACAATTGACAGTCGGCACTGAAGCTTTCTTT

D: .
J: TRBJ2-1
size: .
V: TRBV25-1
CDR3: CASSGQVYNEQFF
DNA: TGTGCCAGCAGTGGACAGGTTTACAATGAGCAGTTCTTC

D: .
J: TRBJ2-3
size: .
V: TRBV2
CDR3: CASSSQGTDTQYF
DNA: TGTGCCAGCAGTAGTCAGGGGACAGATACGCAGTATTTT

D: .
J: TRBJ1-3
size: .
V: TRBV6-5
CDR3: CASRLARADGNTIYF
DNA: TGTGCCAGCAGGCTTGCGAGGGCCGATGGAAACACCATATATTTT

D: TRBD1
J: TRBJ1-4
size: .
V: TRBV6-5
CDR3: CASSNTGVNEKLFF
DNA: TGTGCCAGCAGCAACACAGGGGTCAACGAAAAACTGTTTTTT

D: TRBD1
J: TRBJ2-3
size: .
V: TRBV10-3
CDR3: CAISESSGQGGSTQYF
DNA: TGTGCCATCAGTGAGTCTTCGGGACAGGGGGGTTCCACGCAGTATTTT

D: TRBD1
J: TRBJ1-4
size: .
V: TRBV2
CDR3: CASNLPGQGNEKLFF
DNA: TGTGCCAGCAATTTACCGGGACAGGGAAATGAAAAACTGTTTTTT

D: .
J: TRBJ1-4
size: .
V: TRBV27
CDR3: CASSPQGSTNEKLFF
DNA: TGTGCCAGCAGTCCCCAAGGGAGCACTAATGAAAAACTGTTTTTT

D: .
J: TRBJ1-2
size: .
V: TRBV2
CDR3: CASSEALRGSGYTF
DNA: TGTGCCAGCAGTGAAGCGCTTCGGGGATCTGGCTACACCTTC

D: TRBD1
J: TRBJ2-7
size: few
V: TRBV6-5
CDR3: CASSTRDRYYEQYF
DNA: TGTGCCAGCAGTACCCGGGACAGGTACTACGAGCAGTACTTC

D: .
J: TRBJ2-1
size: .
V: TRBV20-1
CDR3: CSARPGGEQFF
DNA: TGCAGTGCTAGACCCGGGGGTGAGCAGTTCTTC

D: .
J: TRBJ2-7
size: .
V: TRBV21-1
CDR3: CASSKRSEQYF
DNA: TGTGCCAGCAGCAAACGGAGCGAGCAGTACTTC

D: TRBD1
J: TRBJ1-2
size: .
V: TRBV5-1
CDR3: CASSESGQPYGYTF
DNA: TGCGCCAGCAGCGAATCGGGACAGCCCTATGGCTACACCTTC

D: TRBD2
J: TRBJ2-1
size: .
V: TRBV6-5
CDR3: CASTVGGVSGNEQFF
DNA: TGTGCCAGCACTGTTGGGGGGGTATCGGGCAATGAGCAGTTCTTC

D: TRBD1
J: TRBJ1-1
size: .
V: TRBV2
CDR3: CATNRGLGAEAFF
DNA: TGTGCCACCAATAGGGGGCTCGGCGCTGAAGCTTTCTTT

D: .
J: TRBJ1-1
size: .
V: TRBV7-9
CDR3: CASSLEGGTTVAFF
DNA: TGTGCCAGCAGCTTAGAGGGAGGAACAACTGTCGCTTTCTTT

D: TRBD1
J: TRBJ2-5
size: .
V: TRBV2
CDR3: CASSGKERDRAKQETQYF
DNA: TGTGCCAGCAGTGGGAAGGAACGGGACAGGGCAAAACAAGAGACCCAGTACTTC

D: .
J: TRBJ1-5
size: .
V: TRBV2
CDR3: CASAGLQKSNQPQHF
DNA: TGTGCCAGCGCGGGACTACAGAAGAGCAATCAGCCCCAGCATTTT

D: .
J: TRBJ2-1
size: .
V: TRBV18
CDR3: CASSPLATSYNEQFF
DNA: TGTGCCAGCTCACCCCTAGCCACCTCCTACAATGAGCAGTTCTTC

D: TRBD2
J: TRBJ2-1
size: .
V: TRBV30
CDR3: CAWGGGTSNTVEQFF
DNA: TGTGCCTGGGGGGGCGGGACTAGTAATACCGTCGAGCAGTTCTTC

D: .
J: TRBJ1-5
size: .
V: TRBV7-8
CDR3: CASSGPGSNQPQHF
DNA: TGTGCCAGCAGCGGCCCGGGTAGCAATCAGCCCCAGCATTTT

D: TRBD1
J: TRBJ1-4
size: once
V: TRBV4-1
CDR3: CASSERTGFGKLFF
DNA: TGCGCCAGCAGCGAAAGGACAGGGTTCGGAAAACTGTTTTTT

D: .
J: TRBJ2-1
size: .
V: TRBV6-6
CDR3: CASGSRYEQFF
DNA: TGTGCCAGCGGCTCGAGGTATGAGCAGTTCTTC

D: .
J: TRBJ2-1
size: .
V: TRBV28
CDR3: CASSAAGLREFF
DNA: TGTGCCAGCAGTGCTGCGGGGCTGCGGGAGTTCTTC

D: .
J: TRBJ1-5
size: .
V: TRBV6-5
CDR3: CASTDSQPQHF
DNA: TGTGCCAGCACGGACTCTCAGCCCCAGCATTTT

D: TRBD2
J: TRBJ2-2
size: .
V: TRBV4-3
CDR3: CASSQEYSERGAYTGELFF
DNA: TGCGCCAGCAGCCAAGAATATTCAGAGCGGGGGGCATACACCGGGGAGCTGTTTTTT

D: .
J: TRBJ1-1
size: .
V: TRBV11-3
CDR3: CASSPRTGNTEAFF
DNA: TGTGCCAGCAGCCCGCGGACTGGGAACACTGAAGCTTTCTTT

D: .
J: TRBJ1-2
size: .
V: TRBV7-9
CDR3: CASSLSVPTHGYTF
DNA: TGTGCCAGCAGCTTATCAGTCCCCACCCATGGCTACACCTTC